These 9 T cell receptor beta chains share one sample of origin, sequenced in a study of early T cells in non-severe SARS-CoV-2 infection (dated by TCRdb to the early 2020s). Library preparation used 5' RACE. These reads were obtained on a NextSeq 500. The public reads were quality trimmed at Q25 with fastp and then assembled into clones with MiXCR by TCRdb, keeping productive beta chains. Entries that share a CDR3 protein sequence are merged under the most common genes and DNA. The table for this sample lists about 72,000 distinct CDR3 sequences; roughly 9.1% of them were counted only once. The top ten clonotypes cover approximately 3% of the sample. The sample consisted of whole blood. The source is an adult who was a healthcare worker with PCR-confirmed SARS-CoV-2 infection or an uninfected control (not recorded which).

This clonotype was seen at least ten times. The chain is built from TRBV20-1 and TRBJ1-5; D is unclear. The germline V and J ends were trimmed by 5 bases and 0 bases, with 8 bases remaining between them. CDR1 and CDR2 (germline): DFQATT, SNEGSKA (reference sequence). There are 13 residues in the CDR3. CDR3 sequence reads: CSALVYSNQPQHF. As DNA, the CDR3 is TGCAGTGCTCTAGTATATAGCAATCAGCCCCAGCATTTT.

This clonotype appeared a few times. The gene calls are TRBV5-1 and TRBJ2-3, with 14 bases aligning to TRBD2. The CDR3 consists of 17 residues. J gave up 2 bases and V 0 bases, and 2 bases lay outside the gene matches. CDR1 is SGHRS and CDR2 is YFSETQ in the germline V gene. CDR3 bases: TGCGCCAGCAGCTTGGGGGGACTAGCGGGAGCCACAGATACGCAGTATTTT. This translates into CASSLGGLAGATDTQYF.

This clonotype was recorded a few times. The chain uses TRBV12-3 or TRBV12-4 and TRBJ2-2; 11 bases match TRBD2. The CDR3 loop spans 14 amino acids. Trimming took 8 bases from V and 7 from J; bases not matched to a gene: 6. The CDR3 sequence: CASGSGTSGGELFF. CDR3 in DNA: TGTGCCAGCGGAAGCGGGACTAGCGGCGGGGAGCTGTTTTTT.

The chain has TRBV7-9 and TRBJ2-3; D is perhaps TRBD1 or TRBD2 (6 bases each). V lost 5 bases to trimming and J lost 0 bases, with 12 bases between them. CDR3 size: 15 residues. Germline-derived CDR1 and CDR2 are SEHNR and FQNEAQ (reference sequence). The CDR3 region is CASSRRGTSTDTQYF. CDR3 in DNA: TGTGCCAGCAGCCGGAGGGGGACTAGCACAGATACGCAGTATTTT. The complete variable domain, with remaining parts taken from reference TRBV7-9 and TRBJ2-3, reads DTGVSQNPRHKITKRGQNVTFRCDPISEHNRLYWYRQTLGQGPEFLTYFQNEAQLEKSRLLSDRFSAERPKGSFSTLEIQRTEQGDSAMYLCASSRRGTSTDTQYFGPGTRLTVL.

The rearrangement joins TRBV20-1 to TRBJ2-5, with D perhaps being TRBD1 or TRBD2 (5 bases each). Trimming cost V 3 bases and J 2 bases, with 13 bases left between them. Germline V gene data show CDR1 as DFQATT and CDR2 as SNEGSKA (reference sequence). The CDR3 consists of 14 residues. The CDR3 loop reads CSASHQGPQETQYF. The CDR3 DNA reads TGCAGTGCTAGCCACCAGGGACCACAAGAGACCCAGTACTTC.

V and J are TRBV19 and TRBJ2-2, with D hard to call. This CDR3 region has 15 residues. Germline V lookup: CDR1 LNHDA, CDR2 SQIVND (reference sequence). The V end was cut by 3 bases, the J end by 7 bases, with 15 bases between. In DNA form, the CDR3 reads TGTGCCAGTAGTATCGGCCTGGGCCCTTTCGGGGAGCTGTTTTTT. Translated: CASSIGLGPFGELFF. The variable domain in full, completed from reference TRBV19 and TRBJ2-2, reads DGGITQSPKYLFRKEGQNVTLSCEQNLNHDAMYWYRQDPGQGLRLIYYSQIVNDFQKGDIAEGYSVSREKKESFPLTVTSAQKNPTAFYLCASSIGLGPFGELFFGEGSRLTVL.

This clonotype occurred a few times. The rearrangement uses TRBV15 and TRBJ1-2, with D hard to call. Germline CDR1 reads LNHNV; CDR2 reads YYDKDF (reference sequence). CDR3 length equals 14 residues. V was clipped by 0 bases and J by 4 bases, with 9 bases between them. CDR3 sequence: CATSRDKVAYGYTF. CDR3 sequence (DNA): TGTGCCACCAGCAGAGACAAGGTGGCCTATGGCTACACCTTC.

Many counts were recorded for this clonotype. J is TRBJ2-7 and V is TRBV20-1, with a weak D call TRBD1 (6 bases). The CDR3 contains 14 residues. Germline CDR1 and CDR2: DFQATT and SNEGSKA (reference sequence). The V end lost 3 bases, the J end lost 6 bases, and 18 bases lay between the germline ends. The CDR3: CSASQADKGGEQYF. The DNA for the CDR3 is TGCAGTGCTAGTCAGGCGGATAAAGGGGGCGAGCAGTACTTC.

In DNA form, the CDR3 reads TGTGCCAGCAGTGGGACAGGGCGGGTCAATGAGCAGTTCTTC. Its protein product is CASSGTGRVNEQFF. This chain connects TRBV6-1 to TRBJ2-1; 8 bases line up with TRBD1. CDR1 MNHNS and CDR2 SASEGT come from the germline V gene. V gave up 4 bases and J gave up 6 bases; unmatched junction bases: 5. The CDR3 runs 14 residues.